A single sample gave rise to the 12 T cell receptor beta chains below, sequenced in a study of shared clonotypes between healthy human individuals. Method: immunoSEQ multiplex PCR; TCRdb's copy keeps in-frame clones and lacks some. The sample lists 2,500,000 or so clones, roughly 93% seen once, with about 0.34% in the top ten. The material sequenced was naive CD4+ T cells from PBMCs. Sample subset: CD45RA+ positively selected. The receptors originated from a man younger than 35 in good health. Some clones in this sample may be carry-over from other donors' samples.

V gene TRBV5-8 combines with J gene TRBJ2-7; D unclear. V lost 2 bases to trimming and J lost 5 bases, with 5 bases between them. Germline V lookup: CDR1 SGHTS, CDR2 YDEGEE. This CDR3 region has 11 residues. For the CDR3, the DNA is TGTGCCAGCAGCTTATCCAACGAGCAGTACTTC. Encoded protein: CASSLSNEQYF.

There are a few counts of this clone. The chain carries TRBV14 and TRBJ1-1; D gene ambiguous. Trimming stripped 1 base from V and 1 base from J, with 7 bases between. The CDR3 is made up of 14 amino acids. Germline V gives CDR1 SGHDN, CDR2 FVKESK. Here the CDR3 reads CASSQVMTNTEAFF. In nucleotides, the CDR3 is TGTGCCAGCAGCCAAGTAATGACGAACACTGAAGCTTTCTTT. The full variable domain, with the rest looked up from reference TRBV14 and TRBJ1-1, is EAGVTQFPSHSVIEKGQTVTLRCDPISGHDNLYWYRRVMGKEIKFLLHFVKESKQDESGMPNNRFLAERTGGTYSTLKVQPAELEDSGVYFCASSQVMTNTEAFFGQGTRLTVV.

The gene calls are TRBV30 and TRBJ1-4, with 8 nucleotides matching TRBD1. CDR1 is GTSNPN and CDR2 is SVGIG in the germline V gene (reference sequence). This CDR3 region has 15 residues. After removal of 4 bases from V and 4 bases from J, the junction contained 8 bases not matched to a gene. The CDR3 DNA is TGTGCCTGGAACAGACAGGGGCATGGTAATGAAAAACTGTTTTTT. It codes for CAWNRQGHGNEKLFF. Supplemented by reference TRBV30 and TRBJ1-4, the full variable domain reads SQTIHQWPATLVQPVGSPLSLECTVEGTSNPNLYWYRQAAGRGLQLLFYSVGIGQISSEVPQNLSASRPQDRQFILSSKKLLLSDSGFYLCAWNRQGHGNEKLFFGSGTQLSVL.

The chain is built from TRBV5-1 and TRBJ1-4; no reliable D call. V gave up 1 base and J gave up 3 bases, with 7 bases separating them. CDR3 length: 14 amino acids. Germline V lookup: CDR1 SGHRS, CDR2 YFSETQ. The CDR3 nucleotides are TGCGCCAGCAGCTTGCGCAGGCCTAATGAAAAACTGTTTTTT. Its protein product is CASSLRRPNEKLFF.

V and J are TRBV5-1 and TRBJ2-5; 13 nucleotides align to TRBD2. This CDR3 spans 17 amino acids. CDR1 and CDR2 (germline): SGHRS, YFSETQ. The V gene end was trimmed by 4 bases and the J gene end by 5 bases; junction bases not matched to a gene: 11. CDR3 sequence: CASSITSGRAIGETQYF. The CDR3 coding sequence is TGCGCCAGCAGCATCACTAGCGGGAGGGCCATTGGGGAGACCCAGTACTTC.

This clone was picked up one time. This chain joins TRBV18 and TRBJ2-2; TRBD2 aligns across 8 bases. Losses at the gene ends were 3 bases for V and 6 bases for J; bases not matched to a gene: 12. CDR1 and CDR2 from the germline V gene are KGHSH and LQKENI. CDR3 length: 17 amino acids. The DNA of the CDR3 is TGTGCCAGCTCACCCATCTCTGGAAGCGGGAGAGCCGGGGAGCTGTTTTTT. The encoded protein is CASSPISGSGRAGELFF.

The chain links TRBV5-1 to TRBJ2-7, with D possibly being TRBD2 (6 bases). V dropped 4 bases and J dropped 7 bases, with 21 bases sitting between them. Germline V gene sequence: CDR1 SGHRS, CDR2 YFSETQ. The length of the CDR3 is 15 residues. CDR3 sequence (DNA): TGCGCCAGCAGCCGGGACTCCCTAAAAGATAGTGAGCAGTACTTC. It yields the protein CASSRDSLKDSEQYF.

On this clone itself: The junction departs from the called germline gene at one end, perhaps through a read error. The chain recombines TRBV18 with TRBJ2-7, with D unresolved. CDR1 and CDR2 from the germline V gene are KGHSH and LQKENI. The length of the CDR3 is 15 residues. CDR3 in amino acids: CASSPRRAISYEQYF. As DNA, the CDR3 is TGTGCCAGCTCGCCACGACGGGCGATATCCTACGAGCAGTACTTC.

The chain employs TRBV10-2 and TRBJ2-7; the match to TRBD2 covers 9 bases. V dropped 1 base and J dropped 1; count of bases not matched to a gene: 5. Germline lookup yields CDR1 WSHSY and CDR2 SAAADI. The CDR3 totals 16 residues. For the CDR3, the DNA is TGCGCCAGCAGTGAGTTACTGCTAGCGGGGTCCTACGAGCAGTACTTC. Protein product: CASSELLLAGSYEQYF.

The chain has TRBV19 and TRBJ2-7; tentatively, D is TRBD1 or TRBD2 (5 bases each). Per the germline V gene, CDR1 is LNHDA and CDR2 is SQIVND (reference sequence). V was trimmed by 3 bases and J by 0 bases, leaving 15 bases between them. This CDR3 is built from 16 residues. This CDR3 is CASSITRDGRSYEQYF. CDR3 nucleotides: TGTGCCAGTAGTATCACACGGGACGGTCGCTCCTACGAGCAGTACTTC.

DNA of the CDR3: TGCGCCAGCAGCCGCCACACTAGCGGCACCTACAATGAGCAGTTCTTC. Encoded protein: CASSRHTSGTYNEQFF. The chain links TRBV4-1 to TRBJ2-1, with 8 bases lining up with TRBD2. V shed 4 bases, J shed 2 bases, and the junction held 7 bases outside the gene matches. The CDR3 totals 16 residues. Germline V gene lookup returns CDR1 MGHRA and CDR2 YSYEKL.

The rearrangement joins TRBV5-1 to TRBJ2-5; tentatively, D is TRBD1 or TRBD2 (5 bases each). V shed 4 bases and J shed 5 bases, with 12 bases lying between them. CDR1 SGHRS and CDR2 YFSETQ come from the germline V gene. CDR3 length: 13 amino acids. The CDR3 here is CASSVGRRETQYF. The DNA of the CDR3 is TGCGCCAGCAGCGTGGGACGAAGGGAGACCCAGTACTTC.